The table lists the clone carrying this TCR beta chain with a few counts. This specimen belongs to a study of graft-versus-host responses after intestinal transplantation. Study-wide findings and caveats: In recipient marrow, GvH clones were found, and some appeared first in ileum or blood.

Looked up from germline, CDR1 is MNHEY and CDR2 is SVGAGI. V was shortened by 2 bases and J by 0 bases, with 10 bases between the two germline ends. This CDR3 comprises 15 residues. The method was immunoSEQ multiplex PCR; TCRdb's version includes in-frame clones alone and lacks a portion of them. The sample carries about 3,000 clones, roughly a third recorded once. This clonotype was sampled from a human patient who was an organ donor for intestinal transplantation. Specimen: alloreactive CD4+ T cells from a mixed lymphocyte reaction culture, collected before transplantation. Regarding subset: CFSE-low proliferating T cells sorted from approximately 6-day pre-transplant mixed lymphocyte reaction (GvH or HvG direction). The chain links TRBV6-5 to TRBJ1-1; perhaps TRBD1 as D (6 bases). The CDR3 nucleotides read TGTGCCAGCAGTTACACGGCAGGGGTGAACACTGAAGCTTTCTTT. Amino acids: CASSYTAGVNTEAFF.